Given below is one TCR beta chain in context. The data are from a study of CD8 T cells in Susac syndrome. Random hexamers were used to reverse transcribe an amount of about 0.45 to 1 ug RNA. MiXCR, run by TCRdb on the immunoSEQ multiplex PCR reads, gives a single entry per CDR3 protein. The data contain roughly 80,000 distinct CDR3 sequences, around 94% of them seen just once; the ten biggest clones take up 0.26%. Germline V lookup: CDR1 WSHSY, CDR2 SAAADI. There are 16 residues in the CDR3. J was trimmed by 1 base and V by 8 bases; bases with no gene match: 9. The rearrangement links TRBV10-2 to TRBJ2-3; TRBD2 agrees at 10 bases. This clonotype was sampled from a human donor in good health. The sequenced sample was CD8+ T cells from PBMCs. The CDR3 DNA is TGCGCCAGCTACAGAAGCGGGGGGGCAGGCACAGATACGCAGTATTTT. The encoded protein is CASYRSGGAGTDTQYF.